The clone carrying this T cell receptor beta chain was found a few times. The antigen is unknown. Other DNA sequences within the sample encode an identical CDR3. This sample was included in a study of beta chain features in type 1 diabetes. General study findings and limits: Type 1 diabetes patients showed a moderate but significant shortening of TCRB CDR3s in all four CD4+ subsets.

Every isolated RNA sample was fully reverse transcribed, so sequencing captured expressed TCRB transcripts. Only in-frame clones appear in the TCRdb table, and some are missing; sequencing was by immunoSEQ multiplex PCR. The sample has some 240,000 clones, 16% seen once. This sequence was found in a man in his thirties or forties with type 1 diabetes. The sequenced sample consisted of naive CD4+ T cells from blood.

In DNA, the CDR3 is TGTGCCAGCAGCGTAGTGGCCGGGGAGCTGTTTTTT. It yields the protein CASSVVAGELFF. This sequence joins TRBV9 and TRBJ2-2; D remains ambiguous. The ends were cut back, 0 bases at V and 6 bases at J, with 3 bases in the middle. The CDR3 spans 12 residues. CDR1 and CDR2 (germline): SGDLS, YYNGEE.